These T cell receptor beta chains were read from a single sample in a study of immune characterization of retroperitoneal liposarcoma. MiXCR was run by TCRdb on the PCR reads, yielding one entry per CDR3 protein. The sample has roughly 9,800 distinct CDR3 sequences, 26% seen once. Input material: blood. All receptors derive from a male donor with retroperitoneal liposarcoma. The CDR3 runs from the conserved cysteine through the conserved F or W. Fields, in order: D gene, V gene, J gene, clone size, CDR3 DNA, CDR3 protein. The D gene is left open where the match is weak. Size values are once, few and many counts, or a class for expanded clones, and some rows have none.

TRBD2,TRBV3-1,TRBJ2-3,NA,TGTGCCAGCAGCCAGCCTGAATCGCGACTAGCGGGGGGGCGCACAGATACGCAGTATTTT,CASSQPESRLAGGRTDTQYF
NA,TRBV6-8,TRBJ2-4,NA,TGTGCCAGCAGTTACTCGGACTGGCGAGGTGGAAACATTCAGTACTTC,CASSYSDWRGGNIQYF
NA,TRBV5-1,TRBJ1-4,NA,TGCGCCAGCAAGACCGGACAACCTAATGAAAAACTGTTTTTT,CASKTGQPNEKLFF
TRBD2,TRBV27,TRBJ2-1,NA,TGTGCCAGCAAACTAGCGGGGGGGAGGAATGAGCAGTTCTTC,CASKLAGGRNEQFF
NA,TRBV19,TRBJ1-1,NA,TGTGCCAGTAGTTCGTTTGGAGGGGACCTTGAAGCTTTCTTT,CASSSFGGDLEAFF
NA,TRBV5-3,TRBJ2-6,NA,TGTGCCAGCAGCTTGGGGGGTTCTGTTGGGGCCAACGTCCTGACTTTC,CASSLGGSVGANVLTF
NA,TRBV6-1,TRBJ1-4,many,TGTGCCAGCAGTCCTCAGGGGTTATCTAATGAAAAACTGTTTTTT,CASSPQGLSNEKLFF
NA,TRBV28,TRBJ1-6,NA,TGTGCCAGCAGTTTACTAGGGGCAGGCTCCTATAATTCACCCCTCCACTTT,CASSLLGAGSYNSPLHF
NA,TRBV6-1,TRBJ2-5,many,TGTGCCAGCAGTGGACTAGGTCTCCAAGAGACCCAGTACTTC,CASSGLGLQETQYF
NA,TRBV6-1,TRBJ1-5,many,TGTGCCAGCAGTGAAGATGGTGATCAGCCCCAGCATTTT,CASSEDGDQPQHF